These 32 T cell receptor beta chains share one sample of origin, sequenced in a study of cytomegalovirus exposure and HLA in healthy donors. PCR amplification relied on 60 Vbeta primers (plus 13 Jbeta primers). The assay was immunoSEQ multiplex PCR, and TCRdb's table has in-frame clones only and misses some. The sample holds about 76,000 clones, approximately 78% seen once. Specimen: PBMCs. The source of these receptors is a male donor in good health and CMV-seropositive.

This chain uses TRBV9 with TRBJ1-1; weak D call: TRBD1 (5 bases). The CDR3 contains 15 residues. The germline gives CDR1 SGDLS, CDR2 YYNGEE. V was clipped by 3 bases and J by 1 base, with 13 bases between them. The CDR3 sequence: CASSASGKGNTEAFF. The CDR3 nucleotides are TGTGCCAGCAGCGCCTCAGGGAAGGGGAACACTGAAGCTTTCTTT.

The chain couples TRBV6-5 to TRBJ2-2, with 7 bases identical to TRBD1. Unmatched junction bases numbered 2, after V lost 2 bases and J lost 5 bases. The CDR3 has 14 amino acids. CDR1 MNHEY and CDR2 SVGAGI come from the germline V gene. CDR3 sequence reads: CASSYDRVTGELFF. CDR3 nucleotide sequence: TGTGCCAGCAGTTACGACAGGGTAACCGGGGAGCTGTTTTTT.

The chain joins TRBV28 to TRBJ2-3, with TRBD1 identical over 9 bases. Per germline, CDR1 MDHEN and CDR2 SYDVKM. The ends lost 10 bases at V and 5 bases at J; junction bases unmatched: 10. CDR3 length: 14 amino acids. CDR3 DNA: TGTGCCACCAACGGGGGGACAGGGAAAGATACGCAGTATTTT. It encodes CATNGGTGKDTQYF.

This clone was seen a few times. CDR3 nucleotide sequence: TGTGCCAGCAGCTCCTCTCGACTAGCGGGAGTGAGAGATACGCAGTATTTT. Translation gives CASSSSRLAGVRDTQYF. V gene TRBV5-8 combines with J gene TRBJ2-3, with 12 bases matching TRBD2. Trimming removed 3 bases from V and 5 bases from J; junction bases left unmatched: 10. From germline, CDR1 is SGHTS and CDR2 YDEGEE. This CDR3 spans 17 amino acids.

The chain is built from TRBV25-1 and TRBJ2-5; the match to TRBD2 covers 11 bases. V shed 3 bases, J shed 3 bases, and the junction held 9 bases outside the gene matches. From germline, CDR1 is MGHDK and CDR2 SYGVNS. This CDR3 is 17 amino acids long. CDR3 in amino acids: CASSDQTSGTSKETQYF. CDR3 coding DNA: TGTGCCAGCAGTGATCAGACTAGCGGGACCTCTAAAGAGACCCAGTACTTC. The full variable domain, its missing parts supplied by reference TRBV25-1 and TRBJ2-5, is EADIYQTPRYLVIGTGKKITLECSQTMGHDKMYWYQQDPGMELHLIHYSYGVNSTEKGDLSSESTVSRIRTEHFPLTLESARPSHTSQYLCASSDQTSGTSKETQYFGPGTRLLVL.

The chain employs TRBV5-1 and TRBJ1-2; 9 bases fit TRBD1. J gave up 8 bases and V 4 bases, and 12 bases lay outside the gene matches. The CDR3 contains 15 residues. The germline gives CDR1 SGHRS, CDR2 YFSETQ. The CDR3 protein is CASSVGQGNFVGYTF. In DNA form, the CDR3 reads TGCGCCAGCAGCGTGGGACAGGGTAACTTTGTAGGCTACACCTTC. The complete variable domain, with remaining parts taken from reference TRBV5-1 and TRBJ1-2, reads KAGVTQTPRYLIKTRGQQVTLSCSPISGHRSVSWYQQTPGQGLQFLFEYFSETQRNKGNFPGRFSGRQFSNSRSEMNVSTLELGDSALYLCASSVGQGNFVGYTFGSGTRLTVV.

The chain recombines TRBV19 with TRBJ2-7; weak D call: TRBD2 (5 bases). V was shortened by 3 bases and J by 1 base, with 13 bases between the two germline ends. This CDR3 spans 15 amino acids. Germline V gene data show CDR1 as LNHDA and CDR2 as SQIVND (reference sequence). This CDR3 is CASSIRAAKSYEQYF. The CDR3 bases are TGTGCCAGTAGTATCCGAGCGGCTAAATCCTACGAGCAGTACTTC. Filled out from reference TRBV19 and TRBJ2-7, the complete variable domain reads DGGITQSPKYLFRKEGQNVTLSCEQNLNHDAMYWYRQDPGQGLRLIYYSQIVNDFQKGDIAEGYSVSREKKESFPLTVTSAQKNPTAFYLCASSIRAAKSYEQYFGPGTRLTVT.

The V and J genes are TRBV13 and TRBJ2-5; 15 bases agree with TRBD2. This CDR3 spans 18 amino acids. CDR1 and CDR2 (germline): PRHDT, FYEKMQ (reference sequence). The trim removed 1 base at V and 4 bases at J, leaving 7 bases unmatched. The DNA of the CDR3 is TGTGCCAGCAGCTTAGTAACGGGACTAGCGGGAGGTGGAGAGACCCAGTACTTC. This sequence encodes CASSLVTGLAGGGETQYF.

The CDR3 DNA is TGTGCCAGCAACCTCCCGCGGGCGCGTTCGCACACCGGGGAGCTGTTTTTT. It specifies CASNLPRARSHTGELFF. The gene calls are TRBV7-9 and TRBJ2-2; maybe TRBD2 (5 bases). CDR1 and CDR2 (germline): SEHNR, FQNEAQ (reference sequence). With 7 bases removed from V and 3 bases from J, the gap between germline ends came to 21 bases. The CDR3 is made up of 17 amino acids. Full variable domain (rest looked up from reference TRBV7-9 and TRBJ2-2): DTGVSQNPRHKITKRGQNVTFRCDPISEHNRLYWYRQTLGQGPEFLTYFQNEAQLEKSRLLSDRFSAERPKGSFSTLEIQRTEQGDSAMYLCASNLPRARSHTGELFFGEGSRLTVL.

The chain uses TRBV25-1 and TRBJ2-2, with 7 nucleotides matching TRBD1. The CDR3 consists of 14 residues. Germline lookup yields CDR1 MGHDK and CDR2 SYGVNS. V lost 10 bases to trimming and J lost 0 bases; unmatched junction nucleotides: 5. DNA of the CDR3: TGTGCCACCGCCGGGACAGCGAACACCGGGGAGCTGTTTTTT. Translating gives CATAGTANTGELFF. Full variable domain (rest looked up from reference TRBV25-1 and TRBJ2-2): EADIYQTPRYLVIGTGKKITLECSQTMGHDKMYWYQQDPGMELHLIHYSYGVNSTEKGDLSSESTVSRIRTEHFPLTLESARPSHTSQYLCATAGTANTGELFFGEGSRLTVL.

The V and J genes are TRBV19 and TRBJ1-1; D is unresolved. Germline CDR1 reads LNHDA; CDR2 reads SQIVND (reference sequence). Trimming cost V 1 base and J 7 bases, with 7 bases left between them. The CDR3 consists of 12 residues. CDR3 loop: CASSIAGSEAFF. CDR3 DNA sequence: TGTGCCAGTAGTATAGCTGGCAGTGAAGCTTTCTTT.

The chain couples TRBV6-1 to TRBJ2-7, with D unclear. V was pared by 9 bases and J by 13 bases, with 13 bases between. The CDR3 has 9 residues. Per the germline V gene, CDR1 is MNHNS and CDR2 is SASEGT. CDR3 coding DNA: TGTGCCAGTATTGTGGAGCCTTACTTC. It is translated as CASIVEPYF.

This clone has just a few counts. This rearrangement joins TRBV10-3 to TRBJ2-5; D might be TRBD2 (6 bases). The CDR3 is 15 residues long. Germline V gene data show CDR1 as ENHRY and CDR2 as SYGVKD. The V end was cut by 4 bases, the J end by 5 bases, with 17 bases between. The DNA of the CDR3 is TGTGCCATCAGTGCATCGACTAGAGGGAAGGAGACCCAGTACTTC. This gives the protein CAISASTRGKETQYF.

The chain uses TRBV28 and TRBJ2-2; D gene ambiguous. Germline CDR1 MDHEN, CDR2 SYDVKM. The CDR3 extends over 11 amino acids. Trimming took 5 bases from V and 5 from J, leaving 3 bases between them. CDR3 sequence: CASSITGELFF. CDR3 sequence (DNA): TGTGCCAGCAGTATAACCGGGGAGCTGTTTTTT.

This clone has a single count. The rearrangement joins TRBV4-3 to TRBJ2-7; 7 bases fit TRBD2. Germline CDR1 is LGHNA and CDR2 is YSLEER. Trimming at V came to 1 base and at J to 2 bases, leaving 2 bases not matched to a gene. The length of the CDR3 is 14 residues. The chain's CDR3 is CASSQGGGAYEQYF. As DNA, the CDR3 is TGCGCCAGCAGCCAAGGGGGGGGAGCCTACGAGCAGTACTTC.

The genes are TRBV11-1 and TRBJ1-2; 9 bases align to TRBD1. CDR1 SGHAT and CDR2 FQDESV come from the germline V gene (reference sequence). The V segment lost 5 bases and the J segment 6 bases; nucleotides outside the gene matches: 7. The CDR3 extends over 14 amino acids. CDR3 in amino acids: CASSPGQGGDGYTF. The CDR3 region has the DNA TGTGCCAGCAGCCCGGGACAGGGAGGAGATGGCTACACCTTC.

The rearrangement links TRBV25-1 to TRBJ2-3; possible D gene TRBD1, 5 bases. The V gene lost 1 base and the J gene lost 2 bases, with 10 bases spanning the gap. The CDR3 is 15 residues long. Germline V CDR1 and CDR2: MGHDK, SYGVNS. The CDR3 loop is CASSESAGPTDTQYF. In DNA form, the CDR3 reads TGTGCCAGCAGTGAATCAGCAGGGCCCACAGATACGCAGTATTTT.

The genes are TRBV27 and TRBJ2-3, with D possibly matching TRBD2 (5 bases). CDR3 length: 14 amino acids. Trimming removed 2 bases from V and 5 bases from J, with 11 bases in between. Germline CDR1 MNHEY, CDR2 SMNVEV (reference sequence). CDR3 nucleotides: TGTGCCAGCAGTTTAATTTCGGGAATAGATACGCAGTATTTT. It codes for CASSLISGIDTQYF.

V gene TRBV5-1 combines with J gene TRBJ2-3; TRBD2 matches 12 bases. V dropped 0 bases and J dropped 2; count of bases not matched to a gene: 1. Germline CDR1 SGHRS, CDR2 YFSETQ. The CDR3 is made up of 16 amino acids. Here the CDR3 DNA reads TGCGCCAGCAGCTTGGGGACTAGCGGGGTCACAGATACGCAGTATTTT. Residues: CASSLGTSGVTDTQYF. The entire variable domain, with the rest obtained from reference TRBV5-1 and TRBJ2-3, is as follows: KAGVTQTPRYLIKTRGQQVTLSCSPISGHRSVSWYQQTPGQGLQFLFEYFSETQRNKGNFPGRFSGRQFSNSRSEMNVSTLELGDSALYLCASSLGTSGVTDTQYFGPGTRLTVL.

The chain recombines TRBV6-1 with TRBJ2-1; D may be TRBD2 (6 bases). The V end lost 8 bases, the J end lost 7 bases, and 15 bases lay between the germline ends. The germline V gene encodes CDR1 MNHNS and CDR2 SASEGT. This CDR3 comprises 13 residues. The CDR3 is CASDKRAGNEQFF. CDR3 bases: TGTGCCAGCGATAAGCGGGCGGGTAATGAGCAGTTCTTC.

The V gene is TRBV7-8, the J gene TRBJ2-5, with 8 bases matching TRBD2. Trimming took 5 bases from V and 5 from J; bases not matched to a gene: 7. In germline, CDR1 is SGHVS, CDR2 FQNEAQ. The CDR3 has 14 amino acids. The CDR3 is CASSRSGGLETQYF. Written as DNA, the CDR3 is TGTGCCAGCAGCCGCTCGGGGGGGCTCGAGACCCAGTACTTC.

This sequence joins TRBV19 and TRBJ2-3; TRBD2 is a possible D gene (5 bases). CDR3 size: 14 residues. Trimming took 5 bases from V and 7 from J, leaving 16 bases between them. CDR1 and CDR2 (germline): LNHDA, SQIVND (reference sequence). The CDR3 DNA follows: TGTGCCAGTAGTTTTTTCGCCGGGATTAATACGCAGTATTTT. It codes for CASSFFAGINTQYF.

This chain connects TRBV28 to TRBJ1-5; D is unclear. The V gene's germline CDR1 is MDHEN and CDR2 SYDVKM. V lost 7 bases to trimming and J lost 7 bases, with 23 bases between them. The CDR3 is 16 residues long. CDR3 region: CASTHRRPAPGQPQHF. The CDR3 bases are TGTGCCAGCACCCATAGGCGGCCGGCCCCGGGACAGCCCCAGCATTTT.

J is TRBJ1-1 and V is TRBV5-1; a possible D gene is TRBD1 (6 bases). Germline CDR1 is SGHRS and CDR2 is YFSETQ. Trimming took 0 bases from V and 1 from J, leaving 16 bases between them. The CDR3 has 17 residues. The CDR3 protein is CASSLALLGGGNTEAFF. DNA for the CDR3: TGCGCCAGCAGCTTGGCCTTGTTGGGAGGGGGGAACACTGAAGCTTTCTTT. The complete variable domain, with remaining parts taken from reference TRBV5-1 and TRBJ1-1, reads KAGVTQTPRYLIKTRGQQVTLSCSPISGHRSVSWYQQTPGQGLQFLFEYFSETQRNKGNFPGRFSGRQFSNSRSEMNVSTLELGDSALYLCASSLALLGGGNTEAFFGQGTRLTVV.

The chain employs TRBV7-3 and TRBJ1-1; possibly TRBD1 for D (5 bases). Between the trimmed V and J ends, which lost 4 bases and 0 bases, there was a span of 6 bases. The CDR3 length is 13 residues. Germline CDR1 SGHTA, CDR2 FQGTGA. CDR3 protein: CASSSTVNTEAFF. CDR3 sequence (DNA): TGTGCCAGCAGCTCGACAGTGAACACTGAAGCTTTCTTT.

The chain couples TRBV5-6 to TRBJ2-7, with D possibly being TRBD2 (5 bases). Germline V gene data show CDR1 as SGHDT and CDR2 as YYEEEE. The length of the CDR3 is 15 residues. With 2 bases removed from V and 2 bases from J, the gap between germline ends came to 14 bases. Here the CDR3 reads CASSFMAGVTYEQYF. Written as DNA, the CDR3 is TGTGCCAGCAGCTTCATGGCGGGCGTTACCTACGAGCAGTACTTC.

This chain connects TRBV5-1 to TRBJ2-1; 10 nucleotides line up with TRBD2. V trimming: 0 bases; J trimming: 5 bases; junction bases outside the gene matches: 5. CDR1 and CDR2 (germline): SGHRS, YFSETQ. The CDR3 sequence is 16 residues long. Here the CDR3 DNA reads TGCGCCAGCAGCTTGGCTTCTAGCGGGAGAAACAATGAGCAGTTCTTC. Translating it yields CASSLASSGRNNEQFF. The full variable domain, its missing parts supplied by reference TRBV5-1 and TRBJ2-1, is KAGVTQTPRYLIKTRGQQVTLSCSPISGHRSVSWYQQTPGQGLQFLFEYFSETQRNKGNFPGRFSGRQFSNSRSEMNVSTLELGDSALYLCASSLASSGRNNEQFFGPGTRLTVL.

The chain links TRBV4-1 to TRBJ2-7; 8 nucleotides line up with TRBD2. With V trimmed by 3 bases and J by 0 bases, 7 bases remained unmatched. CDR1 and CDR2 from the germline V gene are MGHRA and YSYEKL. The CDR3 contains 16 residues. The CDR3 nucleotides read TGCGCCAGCAGCCACTCATCCAGCGGGAGCTCCTACGAGCAGTACTTC. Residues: CASSHSSSGSSYEQYF.

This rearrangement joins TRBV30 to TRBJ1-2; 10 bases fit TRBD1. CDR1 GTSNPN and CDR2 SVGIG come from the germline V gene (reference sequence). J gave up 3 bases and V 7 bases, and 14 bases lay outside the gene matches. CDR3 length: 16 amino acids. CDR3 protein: CAFVKAGTGDYYGYTF. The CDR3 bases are TGTGCCTTTGTTAAGGCGGGGACAGGGGATTACTATGGCTACACCTTC.

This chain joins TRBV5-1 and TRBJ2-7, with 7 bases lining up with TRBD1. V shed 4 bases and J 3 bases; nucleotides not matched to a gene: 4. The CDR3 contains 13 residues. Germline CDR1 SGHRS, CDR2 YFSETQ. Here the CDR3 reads CASSPRTGYEQYF. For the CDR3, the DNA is TGCGCCAGCAGCCCCCGGACAGGCTACGAGCAGTACTTC. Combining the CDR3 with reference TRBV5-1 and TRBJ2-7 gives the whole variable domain KAGVTQTPRYLIKTRGQQVTLSCSPISGHRSVSWYQQTPGQGLQFLFEYFSETQRNKGNFPGRFSGRQFSNSRSEMNVSTLELGDSALYLCASSPRTGYEQYFGPGTRLTVT.

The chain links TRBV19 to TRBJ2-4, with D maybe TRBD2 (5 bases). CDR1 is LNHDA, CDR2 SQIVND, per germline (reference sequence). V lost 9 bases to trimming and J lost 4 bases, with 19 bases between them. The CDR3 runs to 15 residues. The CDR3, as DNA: TGTGCCAGCCCCCCAAACTCCCGGGGAAAAAACATTCAGTACTTC. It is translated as CASPPNSRGKNIQYF.

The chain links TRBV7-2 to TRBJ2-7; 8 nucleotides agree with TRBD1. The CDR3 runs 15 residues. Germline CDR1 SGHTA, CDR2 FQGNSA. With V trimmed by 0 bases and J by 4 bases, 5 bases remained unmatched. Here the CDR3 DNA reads TGTGCCAGCAGCTTAGCTCCGGGACAGGTGTACGAGCAGTACTTC. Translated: CASSLAPGQVYEQYF.